The 30 T cell receptor beta chains listed next were all sequenced from one sample in a study of T cells in Graves' hyperthyroidism and ophthalmopathy. RNA transcripts gave rise to amplified TCR beta CDR3 regions. When the TCR CDR3 underwent first-round RT-PCR, the HTBI primer set was used. TCRdb called the multiplex PCR reads again in MiXCR, with one record for every CDR3 protein. The table records around 600,000 distinct CDR3 sequences, just under 45% of them present only once. The sequencing sample was made of peripheral blood or thyroid tissue (not recorded which). These receptors all come from an adult man with Graves' disease, either hyperthyroidism or ophthalmopathy (not recorded which).

About this clonotype: A much larger clone is a single base away; this may be a read error. V gene TRBV19 combines with J gene TRBJ1-2, with TRBD1 identical over 9 bases. Germline-derived CDR1 and CDR2 are LNHDA and SQIVND (reference sequence). V was pared by 6 bases and J by 4 bases, with 12 bases of the junction left unmatched. The CDR3 has 16 residues. The CDR3 loop is CASSGRGGDRVYGYTF. For the CDR3, the DNA is TGTGCCAGTAGCGGACGGGGTGGGGACAGGGTCTATGGCTACACCTTC.

CDR3 residues: CASSVTGHPEKLFF. The CDR3 DNA follows: TGTGCCAGCAGTGTAACGGGACATCCGGAAAAACTGTTTTTT. The chain employs TRBV25-1 and TRBJ1-4; perhaps TRBD1 as D (6 bases). V shed 4 bases and J shed 8 bases, with 14 bases lying between them. CDR3 length: 14 residues. Germline lookup yields CDR1 MGHDK and CDR2 SYGVNS.

Note on this clonotype: At one end the junction does not follow the germline gene, possibly because of a read error. The chain recombines TRBV10-3 with TRBJ2-6; D call uncertain. Germline V CDR1 and CDR2: ENHRY, SYGVKD. The CDR3 has 14 residues. CDR3 in DNA: TGTGCCAGCAGTGAGTGGACCGGGGCCAACGTCCTGACTTTC. Translated, it gives CASSEWTGANVLTF.

CDR3 sequence: CASRGQGGRQPQHF. The CDR3 DNA reads TGTGCCAGCAGGGGACAGGGGGGGCGTCAGCCCCAGCATTTT. The chain employs TRBV24-1 and TRBJ1-5; TRBD1 aligns across 11 bases. The CDR3 covers 14 residues. V trimming: 11 bases; J trimming: 6 bases; junction bases outside the gene matches: 8. Germline-derived CDR1 and CDR2 are KGHDR and SFDVKD.

This chain links TRBV7-9 with TRBJ1-6; possible D gene TRBD1, 5 bases. The CDR3 is 13 residues long. V lost 7 bases and J lost 7, with 11 bases in between. The germline V gene has CDR1 SEHNR and CDR2 FQNEAQ (reference sequence). The CDR3 coding sequence is TGTGCCAGCATCACGGACAAGAATTCACCCCTCCACTTT. Its translation is CASITDKNSPLHF.

The chain joins TRBV15 to TRBJ1-6, with 8 bases that match TRBD1. This CDR3 is built from 16 residues. Germline CDR1 LNHNV, CDR2 YYDKDF (reference sequence). V lost 4 bases and J lost 3; bases outside the gene matches: 5. CDR3 nucleotides: TGTGCCACCAGCAACCGGGACAGGAACTATAATTCACCCCTCCACTTT. It encodes CATSNRDRNYNSPLHF. Full variable domain (rest looked up from reference TRBV15 and TRBJ1-6): DAMVIQNPRYQVTQFGKPVTLSCSQTLNHNVMYWYQQKSSQAPKLLFHYYDKDFNNEADTPDNFQSRRPNTSFCFLDIRSPGLGDTAMYLCATSNRDRNYNSPLHFGNGTRLTVT.

The chain joins TRBV2 to TRBJ2-2; TRBD1 might be the D (6 bases). Germline CDR1 and CDR2: SNHLY and FYNNEI. The germline V and J ends were trimmed by 5 bases and 4 bases, with 11 bases remaining between them. This CDR3 contains 14 residues. The CDR3 coding sequence is TGTGCCAGCAGTTCCGGGACACTCACCGGGGAGCTGTTTTTT. This encodes CASSSGTLTGELFF. The full variable domain, completed using reference TRBV2 and TRBJ2-2, is EPEVTQTPSHQVTQMGQEVILRCVPISNHLYFYWYRQILGQKVEFLVSFYNNEISEKSEIFDDQFSVERPDGSNFTLKIRSTKLEDSAMYFCASSSGTLTGELFFGEGSRLTVL.

This clonotype was counted only a few times. The chain carries TRBV7-9 and TRBJ2-5; D is unresolved. Trimming cost V 1 base and J 2 bases, with 8 bases left between them. This CDR3 region has 14 residues. Per germline, CDR1 SEHNR and CDR2 FQNEAQ (reference sequence). The CDR3 here is CASSLVRAQETQYF. The CDR3 DNA sequence: TGTGCCAGCAGCTTAGTACGGGCTCAAGAGACCCAGTACTTC.

The chain joins TRBV6-1 to TRBJ1-1; D is ambiguous. CDR3 length: 14 amino acids. Trimming took 11 bases from V and 3 from J, leaving 19 bases between them. CDR1 is MNHNS, CDR2 SASEGT, per germline. The DNA for the CDR3 is TGTGCCTGGAGTGTACCGCCAGGAGACACTGAAGCTTTCTTT. Its translation is CAWSVPPGDTEAFF.

The chain carries TRBV20-1 and TRBJ2-3, with 11 bases identical to TRBD2. V lost 7 bases to trimming and J lost 2 bases; unmatched junction nucleotides: 5. The CDR3 spans 14 residues. Germline lookup yields CDR1 DFQATT and CDR2 SNEGSKA (reference sequence). CDR3 protein: CSVTSGGSTDTQYF. The CDR3 coding sequence is TGCAGTGTTACTAGCGGGGGATCCACAGATACGCAGTATTTT.

The genes are TRBV29-1 and TRBJ2-6; 7 bases line up with TRBD1. In germline, CDR1 is SQVTM, CDR2 ANQGSEA. The CDR3 is 15 residues long. Trimming cost V 3 bases and J 0 bases; bases outside gene matches: 2. The CDR3: CSVEWDSSGANVLTF. The CDR3 DNA sequence: TGCAGCGTTGAGTGGGACAGCTCTGGGGCCAACGTCCTGACTTTC.

There are a few counts of this clonotype. The chain employs TRBV6-5 and TRBJ2-6; 8 bases line up with TRBD1. Trimming removed 7 bases from V and 1 base from J; junction bases left unmatched: 6. Germline V CDR1 and CDR2: MNHEY, SVGAGI. This CDR3 has 16 residues. The CDR3 sequence is CASTDRVLSGANVLTF. CDR3 DNA sequence: TGTGCCAGCACGGACAGGGTCCTGTCTGGGGCCAACGTCCTGACTTTC.

CDR3 DNA: TGTGCCATCAGTGATTTCACAGACAACTCCTACGAGCAGTACTTC. This codes for CAISDFTDNSYEQYF. The rearrangement joins TRBV10-3 to TRBJ2-7; D is unclear. CDR3 length: 15 residues. Germline loops: CDR1 ENHRY, CDR2 SYGVKD. V lost 3 bases and J 0 bases, leaving 12 bases between the germline ends.

A word on this clonotype: With a much larger clone just one base away, this may be a read error. The genes are TRBV19 and TRBJ1-4; D possibly corresponds to TRBD1 (6 bases). The CDR3 covers 15 residues. Germline CDR1 and CDR2: LNHDA and SQIVND (reference sequence). CDR3 DNA: TGTGCCAGTAACCGGGGGCTCGTGGCTAATGAAGAACTGTTTTTT. Translating it yields CASNRGLVANEELFF.

This clonotype is a singleton in its sample. With a much larger clone just one base away, this may be a read error. The rearrangement uses TRBV29-1 and TRBJ1-1, with 7 nucleotides matching TRBD1. V dropped 3 bases and J dropped 0; count of bases not matched to a gene: 4. From germline, CDR1 is SQVTM and CDR2 ANQGSEA. The CDR3 totals 14 residues. In DNA, the CDR3 is TGCAGCGTTGACTACAGGGGTATGAACACTGAAGCTTTCTTT. This encodes CSVDYRGMNTEAFF.

This clonotype was counted once. The junction shows a germline mismatch at one end, possibly a read error. The chain carries TRBV20-1 and TRBJ1-5; D is unclear. Germline-derived CDR1 and CDR2 are DFQATT and SNEGSKA (reference sequence). The CDR3 is 15 residues long. This CDR3 reads CGAVGMVSGNQPQHF. Written as DNA, the CDR3 is TGCGGTGCAGTAGGGATGGTATCGGGCAATCAGCCCCAGCATTTT.

The chain recombines TRBV12-3 or TRBV12-4 with TRBJ1-4; 8 nucleotides line up with TRBD1. The CDR3 spans 16 residues. V was pared by 1 base and J by 5 bases, with 6 bases of the junction left unmatched. The CDR3 is CASSLGQGARNEKLFF. The CDR3 DNA sequence: TGTGCCAGCAGTTTAGGTCAGGGGGCGCGAAATGAAAAACTGTTTTTT.

V is TRBV6-5 and J is TRBJ1-5; TRBD1 is a possible D gene (5 bases). The V and J ends lost 2 bases and 1 base respectively, with 9 bases between them. Per germline, CDR1 MNHEY and CDR2 SVGAGI. This CDR3 contains 15 residues. The CDR3 reads CASSYRGGSNQPQHF. In DNA form, the CDR3 reads TGTGCCAGCAGTTACAGGGGCGGGAGCAATCAGCCCCAGCATTTT.

V gene TRBV12-3 or TRBV12-4 combines with J gene TRBJ2-7; 9 nucleotides line up with TRBD2. With V trimmed by 3 bases and J by 7 bases, 10 bases remained unmatched. The CDR3 loop spans 15 amino acids. Here the CDR3 DNA reads TGTGCCAGCAGTTTCGGGTTGCGGGAGGGGCGGGAGCAGTACTTC. Protein: CASSFGLREGREQYF.

The chain uses TRBV2 and TRBJ2-7; D assignment may be TRBD1 or TRBD2 (5 bases each). Germline assignment: CDR1 SNHLY and CDR2 FYNNEI. The V and J ends lost 7 bases and 1 base respectively, with 20 bases between them. The CDR3 totals 16 residues. CDR3 DNA: TGTGCCAGCACCCTAGGGAGTAGGGGTGAGTCCTACGAGCAGTACTTC. As protein: CASTLGSRGESYEQYF.

This clonotype occurred a few times. This sequence joins TRBV7-2 and TRBJ1-1; D ambiguous. The V gene lost 0 bases and the J gene lost 0 bases, with 11 bases spanning the gap. CDR1 and CDR2 from the germline V gene are SGHTA and FQGNSA. This CDR3 contains 16 residues. CDR3: CASSLAGGTLNTEAFF. CDR3 nucleotides: TGTGCCAGCAGCTTAGCGGGCGGCACCTTGAACACTGAAGCTTTCTTT. Full variable domain (outside the CDR3, taken from reference TRBV7-2 and TRBJ1-1): GAGVSQSPSNKVTEKGKDVELRCDPISGHTALYWYRQSLGQGLEFLIYFQGNSAPDKSGLPSDRFSAERTGGSVSTLTIQRTQQEDSAVYLCASSLAGGTLNTEAFFGQGTRLTVV.

This clonotype was observed many times. V gene TRBV29-1 combines with J gene TRBJ1-1; TRBD1 matches at 7 bases. Germline V lookup: CDR1 SQVTM, CDR2 ANQGSEA. J was trimmed by 1 base and V by 6 bases; bases with no gene match: 14. There are 16 residues in the CDR3. The CDR3 coding sequence is TGCAGCGTGTTAACCGGGACAGTCACAACGAACACTGAAGCTTTCTTT. It translates to CSVLTGTVTTNTEAFF.

This rearrangement joins TRBV20-1 to TRBJ1-1; no definite D call. V was pared by 0 bases and J by 6 bases, with 8 bases between. Germline values: CDR1 DFQATT, CDR2 SNEGSKA (reference sequence). The CDR3 is 12 residues long. This chain's CDR3 is CSAREGRPEAFF. CDR3 DNA: TGCAGTGCTAGAGAGGGAAGACCTGAAGCTTTCTTT.

The CDR3 DNA is TGCAGTGCTAGTCTGACAGGGTTAAATTCACCCCTCCACTTT. It yields the protein CSASLTGLNSPLHF. The chain employs TRBV20-1 and TRBJ1-6; TRBD1 matches 7 bases. Germline values: CDR1 DFQATT, CDR2 SNEGSKA (reference sequence). The V segment lost 3 bases and the J segment 7 bases; nucleotides outside the gene matches: 6. The CDR3 is made up of 14 amino acids.

V gene TRBV20-1 combines with J gene TRBJ2-7; D possibly matches TRBD1 or TRBD2 (5 bases each). The CDR3 is 13 residues long. Germline assignment: CDR1 DFQATT and CDR2 SNEGSKA (reference sequence). V was clipped by 3 bases and J by 4 bases, with 13 bases between them. The DNA for the CDR3 is TGCAGTGCTAGTTACCGGGACGGATACGAGCAGTACTTC. This gives the protein CSASYRDGYEQYF.

The table lists this clonotype with a few counts. The V call is TRBV6-1, the J call TRBJ2-5, with D perhaps TRBD2 (6 bases). Trimming removed 7 bases from V and 3 bases from J, with 18 bases in between. The germline gives CDR1 MNHNS, CDR2 SASEGT. The CDR3 runs to 15 residues. Here the CDR3 reads CASTGRGSGEETQYF. The CDR3 nucleotides are TGTGCCAGCACAGGACGGGGTAGCGGAGAAGAGACCCAGTACTTC.

The chain has TRBV7-8 and TRBJ1-3; no clear D. There are 15 residues in the CDR3. From germline, CDR1 is SGHVS and CDR2 FQNEAQ. V dropped 5 bases and J dropped 2 bases, with 13 bases sitting between them. The CDR3, as DNA: TGTGCCAGCAGCCTCGGGAGTCTCCCTGGAAACACCATATATTTT. The encoded protein is CASSLGSLPGNTIYF.

The J gene is TRBJ2-7, the V gene TRBV12-3 or TRBV12-4, with D possibly being TRBD2 (5 bases). The length of the CDR3 is 14 residues. V lost 6 bases, J lost 2 bases, and 14 bases lay in between. The CDR3 DNA is TGTGCCAGCAGCCTCTTTAGGGAGACCTACGAGCAGTACTTC. As protein: CASSLFRETYEQYF.

The rearrangement uses TRBV7-8 and TRBJ2-5, with 10 bases lining up with TRBD2. The CDR3 runs 15 residues. Germline-derived CDR1 and CDR2 are SGHVS and FQNEAQ. CDR3 coding DNA: TGTGCTAGAGCCTCAGCGGGAGGGAACCAAGAGACCCAGTACTTC. Its translation: CARASAGGNQETQYF.

At least ten counts were recorded for this clonotype. This chain links TRBV7-2 with TRBJ1-4; D gene uncertain. Trimming left V 1 base short and J 5 bases short, with 8 bases between. The CDR3 has 14 amino acids. The germline V gene has CDR1 SGHTA and CDR2 FQGNSA. In DNA, the CDR3 is TGTGCCAGCAGCTTAGGACGTCAAAATGAAAAACTGTTTTTT. Translated, it gives CASSLGRQNEKLFF.